This TCR beta chain was documented in a study of Graves' ophthalmopathy and Graves' hyperthyroidism. Study outcomes and limitations: At 60% to 71% sensitivity and approximately 72% specificity, the model predicted progression of the ophthalmopathy.

The study amplified TCR beta CDR3 regions using RNA transcripts. HTBI-primed RT-PCR formed the first round, and a multiplex PCR formed the second. MiXCR, applied by TCRdb to the multiplex PCR reads, yields one record per CDR3 protein. The sample has around 340,000 distinct CDR3 sequences, about a sixth seen once. Germline V lookup: CDR1 SNHLY, CDR2 FYNNEI. The CDR3 has 11 residues. The V end lost 6 bases, the J end lost 3 bases, and 6 bases lay between the germline ends. This clonotype has a count of ten or more. The antigen is not known. What was sequenced was peripheral blood. V usage is TRBV2 and J usage is TRBJ2-7; D call uncertain. The TCR was taken from an adult man with Graves' ophthalmopathy. This CDR3 reads CASRRGYEQYF. CDR3 in DNA: TGTGCCAGCAGGAGAGGCTACGAGCAGTACTTC.